The rows below give T cell receptor beta chains drawn from one sample of a study of blood T cell repertoires in COVID-19. The table came from immunoSEQ multiplex PCR; TCRdb's copy has only in-frame clones and leaves some out. Of around 130,000 clones in the sample, about 85% were seen once. Sequencing was carried out using peripheral blood. These receptor sequences come from a man aged 35 to 55 with active or convalescent COVID-19. Both conserved end residues are part of each CDR3. D genes are given only for firm matches. Some rows have no size entry. The others give once, few or many, or a class for an expanded clone.

V gene: TRBV20-1; D gene: TRBD1; J gene: TRBJ2-3; clone size: NA; CDR3 protein: CSASGQGTDTQYF; CDR3 DNA: TGCAGTGCTAGTGGACAGGGCACAGATACGCAGTATTTT
V gene: TRBV30; D gene: TRBD1; J gene: TRBJ1-1; clone size: once; CDR3 protein: CASKGAGPPTEAFF; CDR3 DNA: TGTGCCTCAAAGGGGGCAGGGCCCCCCACTGAAGCTTTCTTT
V gene: TRBV7-8; D gene: NA; J gene: TRBJ1-5; clone size: NA; CDR3 protein: CASSYQTGNQPQHF; CDR3 DNA: TGTGCCAGCAGCTACCAGACAGGCAATCAGCCCCAGCATTTT
V gene: TRBV10-1; D gene: TRBD2; J gene: TRBJ2-7; clone size: NA; CDR3 protein: CASSESASGSYEQYF; CDR3 DNA: TGCGCCAGCAGTGAGTCGGCTAGCGGCTCCTACGAGCAGTACTTC
V gene: TRBV5-5; D gene: TRBD1; J gene: TRBJ1-1; clone size: NA; CDR3 protein: CASSTTGGIITEAFF; CDR3 DNA: TGTGCCAGCAGCACGACAGGGGGCATCATCACTGAAGCTTTCTTT
V gene: TRBV9; D gene: TRBD2; J gene: TRBJ2-7; clone size: NA; CDR3 protein: CASSVDTRGGGSYEQYF; CDR3 DNA: TGTGCCAGCAGCGTAGATACCCGGGGCGGGGGATCCTACGAGCAGTACTTC
V gene: TRBV19; D gene: NA; J gene: TRBJ1-5; clone size: NA; CDR3 protein: CASSFQVNQPQHF; CDR3 DNA: TGTGCCAGCTCCTTCCAGGTCAATCAGCCCCAGCATTTT
V gene: TRBV2; D gene: NA; J gene: TRBJ1-1; clone size: NA; CDR3 protein: CASTSGIVNTEAFF; CDR3 DNA: TGTGCCAGCACCAGTGGTATCGTGAACACTGAAGCTTTCTTT
V gene: TRBV19; D gene: NA; J gene: TRBJ2-4; clone size: large; CDR3 protein: CASSIEEGGAIAKNIQYF; CDR3 DNA: TGTGCCAGTAGTATAGAGGAGGGGGGGGCGATAGCCAAAAACATTCAGTACTTC
V gene: TRBV5-1; D gene: NA; J gene: TRBJ2-2; clone size: NA; CDR3 protein: CASSLPPGELFF; CDR3 DNA: TGCGCCAGCAGCCTACCCCCCGGGGAGCTGTTTTTT
V gene: TRBV6-5; D gene: NA; J gene: TRBJ1-2; clone size: NA; CDR3 protein: CASSYDHRAANYGYTF; CDR3 DNA: TGTGCCAGCAGTTACGACCACAGGGCCGCTAACTATGGCTACACCTTC
V gene: TRBV29-1; D gene: NA; J gene: TRBJ1-1; clone size: NA; CDR3 protein: CSVDVGGRVTEAFF; CDR3 DNA: TGCAGCGTTGATGTCGGGGGGCGGGTCACTGAAGCTTTCTTT
V gene: TRBV6-2/TRBV6-3; D gene: NA; J gene: TRBJ2-3; clone size: NA; CDR3 protein: CASSYSGGVADTQYF; CDR3 DNA: TGTGCCAGCAGTTACTCGGGCGGGGTGGCAGATACGCAGTATTTT
V gene: TRBV11-2; D gene: NA; J gene: TRBJ2-5; clone size: NA; CDR3 protein: CASSFGRSKQETQYF; CDR3 DNA: TGTGCCAGCAGCTTCGGTAGATCGAAGCAAGAGACCCAGTACTTC
V gene: TRBV5-5; D gene: NA; J gene: TRBJ2-7; clone size: NA; CDR3 protein: CASSFPVSGRDEQYF; CDR3 DNA: TGTGCCAGCAGCTTCCCCGTGTCTGGCCGGGACGAGCAGTACTTC
V gene: TRBV2; D gene: TRBD1; J gene: TRBJ2-7; clone size: NA; CDR3 protein: CASSVRTGVAEQYF; CDR3 DNA: TGTGCCAGCAGTGTAAGGACAGGGGTCGCCGAGCAGTACTTC
V gene: TRBV12-3/TRBV12-4; D gene: TRBD1; J gene: TRBJ1-5; clone size: NA; CDR3 protein: CASGQVGNQPQHF; CDR3 DNA: TGTGCCAGCGGACAGGTGGGCAATCAGCCCCAGCATTTT
V gene: TRBV30; D gene: NA; J gene: TRBJ1-6; clone size: once; CDR3 protein: CAWRRDHRSSYNSPLHF; CDR3 DNA: TGTGCCTGGCGGAGGGACCACAGGAGCTCCTATAATTCACCCCTCCACTTT
V gene: TRBV9; D gene: NA; J gene: TRBJ2-2; clone size: NA; CDR3 protein: CASSVVPANTGELFF; CDR3 DNA: TGTGCCAGCAGCGTAGTCCCAGCGAACACCGGGGAGCTGTTTTTT
V gene: TRBV6-4; D gene: NA; J gene: TRBJ1-2; clone size: NA; CDR3 protein: CASSADVEGGWGYTF; CDR3 DNA: TGTGCCAGCAGTGCGGATGTTGAGGGTGGTTGGGGCTACACCTTC
V gene: TRBV7-9; D gene: TRBD2; J gene: TRBJ2-3; clone size: NA; CDR3 protein: CASSLMRGGSGTDTQYF; CDR3 DNA: TGTGCCAGCAGCCTCATGCGGGGGGGTTCGGGCACAGATACGCAGTATTTT
V gene: TRBV7-9; D gene: NA; J gene: TRBJ1-2; clone size: NA; CDR3 protein: CASSLSGAKTYGYTF; CDR3 DNA: TGTGCCAGCAGCTTATCAGGGGCAAAGACGTATGGCTACACCTTC
V gene: TRBV7-3; D gene: NA; J gene: TRBJ2-3; clone size: NA; CDR3 protein: CASSSAGYSTDTQYF; CDR3 DNA: TGTGCCAGCAGCTCAGCGGGTTATAGCACAGATACGCAGTATTTT
V gene: TRBV5-5; D gene: NA; J gene: TRBJ1-1; clone size: NA; CDR3 protein: CASSLAFNTEAFF; CDR3 DNA: TGTGCCAGCAGCTTGGCATTTAACACTGAAGCTTTCTTT
V gene: TRBV6-5; D gene: NA; J gene: TRBJ2-7; clone size: NA; CDR3 protein: CASSSLRRGDEQYF; CDR3 DNA: TGTGCCAGCAGTAGCCTTAGGCGCGGCGACGAGCAGTACTTC
V gene: TRBV19; D gene: TRBD1; J gene: TRBJ1-1; clone size: NA; CDR3 protein: CASSRQGALYPGSPLIPGAFF; CDR3 DNA: TGTGCCAGTAGTAGACAGGGGGCCCTATACCCGGGTTCTCCTCTCATACCCGGGGCTTTCTTT
V gene: TRBV19; D gene: TRBD1; J gene: TRBJ2-7; clone size: NA; CDR3 protein: CASSIVGTGPYEQYF; CDR3 DNA: TGTGCCAGTAGTATAGTTGGGACAGGGCCCTACGAGCAGTACTTC
V gene: TRBV28; D gene: TRBD1; J gene: TRBJ2-2; clone size: NA; CDR3 protein: CASSSPPGGTGELFF; CDR3 DNA: TGTGCCAGCAGTTCACCCCCAGGGGGCACCGGGGAGCTGTTTTTT
V gene: TRBV24-1; D gene: NA; J gene: TRBJ2-2; clone size: few; CDR3 protein: CATSDYTGSGELFF; CDR3 DNA: TGTGCCACCAGTGACTATACAGGGTCCGGGGAGCTGTTTTTT
V gene: TRBV11-2; D gene: NA; J gene: TRBJ2-1; clone size: many; CDR3 protein: CASTWGLRGPLGRDEQFF; CDR3 DNA: TGTGCCAGTACCTGGGGTTTGCGGGGTCCCCTGGGGCGTGATGAGCAGTTCTTC
V gene: TRBV12-3/TRBV12-4; D gene: NA; J gene: TRBJ2-7; clone size: few; CDR3 protein: CATSRQDTYEQYF; CDR3 DNA: TGTGCCACCTCCCGGCAGGACACCTACGAGCAGTACTTC
V gene: TRBV7-9; D gene: NA; J gene: TRBJ2-3; clone size: NA; CDR3 protein: CASSPVLSGRTDTQYF; CDR3 DNA: TGTGCCAGCAGCCCCGTTTTAAGCGGACGCACAGATACGCAGTATTTT
V gene: TRBV7-2; D gene: NA; J gene: TRBJ2-7; clone size: NA; CDR3 protein: CASSLVGGQGEQYF; CDR3 DNA: TGTGCCAGCAGCTTAGTGGGGGGGCAGGGCGAGCAGTACTTC
V gene: TRBV29-1; D gene: NA; J gene: TRBJ1-6; clone size: NA; CDR3 protein: CSVSSSYNSPLHF; CDR3 DNA: TGCAGCGTCTCGAGCTCCTATAATTCACCCCTCCACTTT
V gene: TRBV11-3; D gene: TRBD2; J gene: TRBJ2-3; clone size: NA; CDR3 protein: CASSLDLAGGPDTQYF; CDR3 DNA: TGTGCCAGCAGCTTAGATCTAGCGGGGGGGCCAGATACGCAGTATTTT
V gene: TRBV27; D gene: TRBD2; J gene: TRBJ2-3; clone size: NA; CDR3 protein: CASSFRTSGVATDTQYF; CDR3 DNA: TGTGCCAGCAGTTTTCGTACTAGCGGGGTTGCCACAGATACGCAGTATTTT
V gene: TRBV19; D gene: NA; J gene: TRBJ2-2; clone size: NA; CDR3 protein: CASTLQGGGGELFF; CDR3 DNA: TGTGCCAGTACCTTACAGGGTGGCGGCGGGGAGCTGTTTTTT
V gene: TRBV27; D gene: TRBD1; J gene: TRBJ2-2; clone size: NA; CDR3 protein: CASARTGSTGELFF; CDR3 DNA: TGTGCCAGCGCAAGGACAGGGAGCACCGGGGAGCTGTTTTTT
V gene: TRBV15; D gene: TRBD1; J gene: TRBJ2-3; clone size: NA; CDR3 protein: CATSRTGQGQLGTDTQYF; CDR3 DNA: TGTGCCACCAGCAGAACGGGACAGGGTCAGTTAGGCACAGATACGCAGTATTTT
V gene: TRBV12-3/TRBV12-4; D gene: NA; J gene: TRBJ2-7; clone size: NA; CDR3 protein: CASRGQGLYEQYF; CDR3 DNA: TGTGCCAGCAGGGGGCAGGGTTTATACGAGCAGTACTTC
V gene: TRBV9; D gene: TRBD2; J gene: TRBJ2-3; clone size: NA; CDR3 protein: CASSPWVAGGPTDTQYF; CDR3 DNA: TGTGCCAGCAGCCCTTGGGTAGCGGGGGGTCCCACAGATACGCAGTATTTT
V gene: TRBV27; D gene: NA; J gene: TRBJ1-5; clone size: NA; CDR3 protein: CASSLSPGEIIQPQHF; CDR3 DNA: TGTGCCAGCAGTTTATCCCCAGGGGAGATCATCCAGCCCCAGCATTTT
V gene: TRBV9; D gene: NA; J gene: TRBJ2-2; clone size: NA; CDR3 protein: CASSAGGGELFF; CDR3 DNA: TGTGCCAGCAGCGCCGGAGGCGGGGAGCTGTTTTTT
V gene: TRBV7-2; D gene: NA; J gene: TRBJ2-3; clone size: NA; CDR3 protein: CASSWAGPSTDTQYF; CDR3 DNA: TGTGCCAGCAGCTGGGCGGGGCCGAGCACAGATACGCAGTATTTT
V gene: TRBV10-1; D gene: NA; J gene: TRBJ1-1; clone size: NA; CDR3 protein: CASSQGTSAFF; CDR3 DNA: TGCGCCAGCAGTCAGGGGACGTCGGCTTTCTTT
V gene: TRBV7-9; D gene: NA; J gene: TRBJ2-5; clone size: once; CDR3 protein: CASSLEPGYQETQYF; CDR3 DNA: TGTGCCAGCAGCTTAGAACCCGGGTATCAAGAGACCCAGTACTTC
V gene: TRBV18; D gene: NA; J gene: TRBJ2-7; clone size: NA; CDR3 protein: CASSLLPAYEQYF; CDR3 DNA: TGTGCCAGCTCACTCCTTCCGGCCTACGAGCAGTACTTC
V gene: TRBV6-5; D gene: NA; J gene: TRBJ2-2; clone size: NA; CDR3 protein: CASRATIIGELFF; CDR3 DNA: TGTGCCAGCAGAGCGACTATTATCGGGGAGCTGTTTTTT
V gene: TRBV5-1; D gene: TRBD1; J gene: TRBJ1-1; clone size: NA; CDR3 protein: CASSDDRVSTEAFF; CDR3 DNA: TGCGCCAGCAGCGATGACAGGGTGAGCACTGAAGCTTTCTTT
V gene: TRBV5-1; D gene: NA; J gene: TRBJ1-1; clone size: few; CDR3 protein: CASSLDGRGTEAFF; CDR3 DNA: TGCGCCAGCAGCTTGGATGGGCGGGGCACTGAAGCTTTCTTT
V gene: TRBV2; D gene: NA; J gene: TRBJ2-5; clone size: NA; CDR3 protein: CASRAFVSGAETQYF; CDR3 DNA: TGTGCCAGCAGGGCCTTTGTTTCAGGGGCAGAGACCCAGTACTTC
V gene: TRBV25-1; D gene: TRBD1; J gene: TRBJ2-3; clone size: NA; CDR3 protein: CASSAGDRYTDTQYF; CDR3 DNA: TGTGCCAGCAGTGCCGGGGACAGATACACAGATACGCAGTATTTT
V gene: TRBV7-9; D gene: NA; J gene: TRBJ2-1; clone size: NA; CDR3 protein: CASSLTLAGWGNEQFF; CDR3 DNA: TGTGCCAGCAGCTTAACCCTGGCAGGGTGGGGCAATGAGCAGTTCTTC
V gene: TRBV9; D gene: TRBD2; J gene: TRBJ2-2; clone size: NA; CDR3 protein: CASSFRGLAGNTGELFF; CDR3 DNA: TGTGCCAGCAGCTTTAGGGGACTAGCGGGGAACACCGGGGAGCTGTTTTTT
V gene: TRBV7-9; D gene: NA; J gene: TRBJ1-4; clone size: NA; CDR3 protein: CASTPGEHGGEKLFF; CDR3 DNA: TGTGCCAGCACCCCAGGGGAGCACGGTGGGGAAAAACTGTTTTTT